The next 6 T cell receptor beta chains were all read from a single sample in a study of T cells in Graves' hyperthyroidism and ophthalmopathy. Amplified TCR beta CDR3 regions derived from RNA transcripts. In the first-round RT-PCR of the TCR CDR3, the HTBI primer set was used. TCRdb itself ran the multiplex PCR reads through MiXCR, one entry per CDR3 protein. Among about 540,000 distinct CDR3 sequences listed, around 46% were seen once. Sample: peripheral blood or thyroid tissue (not recorded which). The origin of the receptors is a woman in her late teens or twenties with Graves' hyperthyroidism.

CDR3 DNA sequence: TGTGCCAGCAGCAGGGGGCACCACGAGCAGTACTTC. This translates into CASSRGHHEQYF. V and J are TRBV7-9 and TRBJ2-7, with 7 nucleotides matching TRBD1. This CDR3 is built from 12 residues. After removal of 5 bases from V and 5 bases from J, the junction contained 3 bases not matched to a gene. Looked up from germline, CDR1 is SEHNR and CDR2 is FQNEAQ (reference sequence).

The rearrangement joins TRBV9 to TRBJ1-3; 10 bases agree with TRBD1. V trimming: 2 bases; J trimming: 2 bases; junction bases outside the gene matches: 4. The CDR3 has 16 amino acids. Germline-derived CDR1 and CDR2 are SGDLS and YYNGEE. The CDR3 bases are TGTGCCAGCAGCGTCAGGGACAGGGGAGCTGGAAACACCATATATTTT. Protein sequence: CASSVRDRGAGNTIYF.

The genes are TRBV4-2 and TRBJ1-4; perhaps TRBD1 as D (6 bases). CDR1 is LGHNA and CDR2 is YNFKEQ in the germline V gene. V gave up 1 base and J gave up 7 bases, with 13 bases separating them. The CDR3 has 15 residues. For the CDR3, the DNA is TGTGCCAGCAGCCAAGGGCAACAGGGAGGTGAAAAACTGTTTTTT. Translation gives CASSQGQQGGEKLFF.

This chain connects TRBV3-1 to TRBJ1-3; no reliable D call. Per the germline V gene, CDR1 is LGHDT and CDR2 is YNNKEL (reference sequence). Trimming pared 4 bases from V and 0 bases from J, leaving 10 bases between. The CDR3 loop spans 15 amino acids. The CDR3 loop is CASSPTVNSGNTIYF. CDR3 bases: TGTGCCAGCAGCCCCACCGTGAACTCTGGAAACACCATATATTTT.

This clonotype was detected a few times. This rearrangement joins TRBV27 to TRBJ1-4, with a possible D match to TRBD1 (5 bases). This CDR3 spans 13 amino acids. V shed 8 bases and J shed 5 bases, with 12 bases lying between them. Per the germline V gene, CDR1 is MNHEY and CDR2 is SMNVEV (reference sequence). The CDR3 spells CASRDGLNEKLFF. The DNA for the CDR3 is TGTGCCAGCCGGGACGGGCTAAATGAAAAACTGTTTTTT.

About this clonotype itself: A much bigger clone sits one base away, suggesting this may be a read error. V is TRBV6-1 and J is TRBJ2-7; D remains ambiguous. The CDR3 length is 12 residues. Germline lookup yields CDR1 MNHNS and CDR2 SASEGT. This CDR3 is CASSENNYKQYF. The CDR3 bases are TGTGCCAGCAGTGAAAACAACTACAAGCAGTACTTC.